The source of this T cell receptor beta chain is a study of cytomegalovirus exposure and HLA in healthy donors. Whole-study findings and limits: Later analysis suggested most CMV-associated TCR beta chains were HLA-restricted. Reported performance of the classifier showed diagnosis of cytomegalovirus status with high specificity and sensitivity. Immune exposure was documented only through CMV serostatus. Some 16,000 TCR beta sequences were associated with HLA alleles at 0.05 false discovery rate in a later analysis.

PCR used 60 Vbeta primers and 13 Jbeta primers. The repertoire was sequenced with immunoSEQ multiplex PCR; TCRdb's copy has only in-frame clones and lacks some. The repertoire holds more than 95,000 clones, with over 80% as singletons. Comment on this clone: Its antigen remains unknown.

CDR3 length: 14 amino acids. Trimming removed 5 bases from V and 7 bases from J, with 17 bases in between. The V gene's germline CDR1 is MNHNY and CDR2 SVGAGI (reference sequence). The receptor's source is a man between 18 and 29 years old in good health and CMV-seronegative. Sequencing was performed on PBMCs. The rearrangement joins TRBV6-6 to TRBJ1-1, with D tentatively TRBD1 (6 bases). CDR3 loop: CASSMDPRGYEAFF. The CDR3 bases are TGTGCCAGCAGTATGGATCCCAGGGGTTATGAAGCTTTCTTT.